This T cell receptor beta chain was observed in a study of blood T cell repertoires in COVID-19 (dated by TCRdb to the early 2020s). For the wider study: The collaborator samples originated in the United States, Italy and Spain and spanned the acute and convalescent phases of COVID-19. The repertoires were released in a freely available public database intended as a resource for research on the immune response to SARS-CoV-2. The samples were drawn from two sources: the first 160 participants of the ongoing ImmuneRACE study, and 950 to 1,500 subjects contributed by 6 global collaborators. The material from the prospective study consisted of cDNA or gDNA derived from T cells, B-cell-depleted T cells, or PBMCs. Deeply sampled blood TCRbeta repertoires from subjects exposed to, actively infected with, or recovered from COVID-19 were included in the dataset. Sample metadata almost always included a de-identified subject ID, COVID-19 status, age in years and sex. Where available, HLA class I and class II types were obtained from metadata supplied by the sample provider rather than from assay-based typing. Results and caveats for the whole study, not just this receptor: How much clinical and demographic metadata was included differed by source and by participant, and the metadata was provided uncurated.

V is reduced by 0 bases and J by 4 bases, leaving a spacing of 16 bases between them. From a lookup of the germline V gene, CDR1 and CDR2 are KGHSH and LQKENI. The CDR3 contains 18 residues, cysteine and phenylalanine counted. Left in the record is the CDR3 DNA by itself, 54 bases read in frame from the first base. The collaborating institutions used their own protocols to collect whole blood in K2EDTA tubes. For TCRbeta analysis, collaborators shipped samples in one of three forms: frozen whole blood, isolated PBMCs, or DNA extracted from either of those sample types. TCRbeta CDR3 regions were amplified from genomic DNA using the immunoSEQ Assay, a bias-controlled multiplex PCR. The authors' pipeline ran thus. The number of nucleated cells in each sample was estimated from the amplification of reference gene primers within the assay. Sequence reads were collapsed and filtered to measure the absolute abundance of every unique TCRbeta CDR3 rearrangement. For each sample, productive Simpson clonality was calculated by taking the square root of Simpson's diversity index across productive rearrangements. The table was pulled from immuneACCESS by TCRdb, which kept in-frame rearrangements only. Such tables lose some clones; where checked, under half of the loss comes from unresolved V genes, and the rest has no known cause. V, J and clone size are those of that table, while D and trimming were read from the DNA. The table for this sample lists some 350,000 clones; around 83% of them were counted only once. The ten largest clones represent around 3% of the sample.

Comments on this clone: Its antigen has not been determined. The sample holds no much larger clone one base away, and base qualities are not on file.

The rearranged chain carries TRBV18 and TRBJ2-6; perhaps TRBD1 is the D gene, with 6 bases matching. Sequencing was done on a sample of peripheral blood. This clonotype was obtained from a man between 25 and 39 years old with active or convalescent COVID-19. The DNA is as follows: TGTGCCAGCTCACCACCCCCTTCACAGGGTACCGGGGCCAACGTCCTGACTTTC. The encoded protein is CASSPPPSQGTGANVLTF.